Each of the 6 T cell receptor beta chains below was sequenced from the same sample in a study of T-cell memory formation after mild COVID-19. MiXCR, applied by TCRdb to the 5' RACE reads, yields one record per CDR3 protein. The sample holds about 410,000 distinct CDR3 sequences; less than 25% are singletons and the top ten take about an eighth. The sequenced sample consisted of PBMCs or a T cell subset sorted from them (not recorded which). These TCRs come from an adult woman who had mild COVID-19 (a few samples of this study predate the infection). Cell type and time point are not known.

A few counts support this clonotype. This chain links TRBV6-5 with TRBJ2-5, with no clear D. V dropped 4 bases and J dropped 5 bases, with 2 bases sitting between them. The CDR3 has 10 amino acids. The germline V gene has CDR1 MNHEY and CDR2 SVGAGI. As DNA, the CDR3 is TGTGCCAGCAGTTCCGAGACCCAGTACTTC. This encodes CASSSETQYF.

This clonotype was seen more than once but under ten times. CDR3 sequence reads: CASSAGLSTYNEQFF. In DNA, the CDR3 is TGTGCCAGTAGTGCGGGACTATCCACCTACAATGAGCAGTTCTTC. This chain uses TRBV19 with TRBJ2-1, with TRBD2 matching over 7 bases. Germline CDR1 LNHDA, CDR2 SQIVND (reference sequence). The CDR3 is made up of 15 amino acids. The trim removed 5 bases at V and 2 bases at J, leaving 6 bases unmatched. The full variable domain, with the rest looked up from reference TRBV19 and TRBJ2-1, is DGGITQSPKYLFRKEGQNVTLSCEQNLNHDAMYWYRQDPGQGLRLIYYSQIVNDFQKGDIAEGYSVSREKKESFPLTVTSAQKNPTAFYLCASSAGLSTYNEQFFGPGTRLTVL.

This clonotype has more than one count but fewer than ten. The rearrangement uses TRBV20-1 and TRBJ2-2; perhaps TRBD1 as D (5 bases). V was cut by 1 base and J by 2 bases, with 11 bases left in between. Germline-derived CDR1 and CDR2 are DFQATT and SNEGSKA (reference sequence). The length of the CDR3 is 15 residues. CDR3 sequence reads: CSARGDSHNTGELFF. The CDR3 coding sequence is TGCAGTGCTAGAGGAGACAGCCACAACACCGGGGAGCTGTTTTTT.

The rearrangement joins TRBV29-1 to TRBJ1-5; 9 bases are a match to TRBD1. The ends lost 6 bases at V and 2 bases at J; junction bases unmatched: 2. Germline CDR1 SQVTM, CDR2 ANQGSEA. This CDR3 spans 13 amino acids. Here the CDR3 DNA reads TGCAGCGTGCGACAGGGGGGCAATCAGCCCCAGCATTTT. It codes for CSVRQGGNQPQHF.

The chain is built from TRBV7-9 and TRBJ1-2; D gene uncertain. The germline gives CDR1 SEHNR, CDR2 FQNEAQ (reference sequence). V was shortened by 2 bases and J by 0 bases, with 7 bases between the two germline ends. This CDR3 comprises 14 residues. CDR3 region: CASSLYSANYGYTF. The CDR3 DNA follows: TGTGCCAGCAGCTTATATTCGGCTAACTATGGCTACACCTTC. The full variable domain, its missing parts supplied by reference TRBV7-9 and TRBJ1-2, is DTGVSQNPRHKITKRGQNVTFRCDPISEHNRLYWYRQTLGQGPEFLTYFQNEAQLEKSRLLSDRFSAERPKGSFSTLEIQRTEQGDSAMYLCASSLYSANYGYTFGSGTRLTVV.

The rearrangement links TRBV3-1 to TRBJ1-2; TRBD1 matches 7 bases. This CDR3 has 13 amino acids. Per germline, CDR1 LGHDT and CDR2 YNNKEL (reference sequence). J lost 9 bases, V lost 0 bases, and 4 bases had no gene match. The chain's CDR3 is CASSQDWDSSYTF. For the CDR3, the DNA is TGTGCCAGCAGCCAAGATTGGGACAGCAGCTACACCTTC.